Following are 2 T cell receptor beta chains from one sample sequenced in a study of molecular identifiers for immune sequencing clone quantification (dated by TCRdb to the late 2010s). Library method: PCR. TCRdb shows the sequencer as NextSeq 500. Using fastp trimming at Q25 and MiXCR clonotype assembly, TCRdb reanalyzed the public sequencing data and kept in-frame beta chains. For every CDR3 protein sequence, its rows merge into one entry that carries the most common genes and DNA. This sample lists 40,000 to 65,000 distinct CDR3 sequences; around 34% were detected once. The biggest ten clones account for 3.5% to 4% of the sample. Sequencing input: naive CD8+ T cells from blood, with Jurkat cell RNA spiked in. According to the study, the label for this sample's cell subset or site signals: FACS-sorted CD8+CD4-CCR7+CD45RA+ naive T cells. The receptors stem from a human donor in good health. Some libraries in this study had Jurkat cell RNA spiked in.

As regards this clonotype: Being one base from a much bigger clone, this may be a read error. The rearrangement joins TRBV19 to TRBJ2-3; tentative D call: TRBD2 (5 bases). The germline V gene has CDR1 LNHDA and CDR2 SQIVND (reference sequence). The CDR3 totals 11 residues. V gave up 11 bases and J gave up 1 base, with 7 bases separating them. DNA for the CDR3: TGTGCCGTGGAGGGCACAGATACGCAGTATTTT. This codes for CAVEGTDTQYF.

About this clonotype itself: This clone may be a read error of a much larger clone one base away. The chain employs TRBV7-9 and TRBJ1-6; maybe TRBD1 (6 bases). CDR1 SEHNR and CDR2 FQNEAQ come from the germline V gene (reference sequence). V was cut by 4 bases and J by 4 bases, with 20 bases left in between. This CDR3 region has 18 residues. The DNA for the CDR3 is TGTGCCAGCAGCTCAAAAGGGGGACTGGGCTTATATAATTCACCCCTCCACTTT. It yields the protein CASSSKGGLGLYNSPLHF.